Listed here are 10 T cell receptor beta chains from one sample, sequenced in a study of blood T cells in healthy people across ages (dated by TCRdb to between 2015 and 2017). The library relied on 5' RACE. Sequenced using an Illumina HiSeq 2500. A second PCR of about 7 to 12 cycles was run with a J-beta primer mix and a sample-barcoded 5' primer. Clones were called with MiXCR by TCRdb after fastp trimmed the public reads at Q25, and only in-frame beta chains were retained. Every distinct CDR3 protein forms one entry, paired with its most common genes and DNA. Within this sample are 1.5 million to 2 million distinct CDR3 sequences, with 49% of them counted one time only. More than 2% of the sample belongs to the ten largest clones. Sequencing was done on a sample of blood. These receptors were taken from a woman aged 40-49 years in good health.

This clonotype has only a few counts. V and J are TRBV29-1 and TRBJ2-7; D is possibly TRBD1 (5 bases). V lost 3 bases and J 1 base, leaving 10 bases between the germline ends. Germline CDR1 and CDR2: SQVTM and ANQGSEA. This CDR3 comprises 13 residues. Here the CDR3 DNA reads TGCAGCGTTGACAGGGCAGGATCCTACGAGCAGTACTTC. This codes for CSVDRAGSYEQYF.

The gene calls are TRBV12-3 or TRBV12-4 and TRBJ2-1; D might be TRBD2 (6 bases). CDR3 length: 13 residues. The V end lost 3 bases, the J end lost 10 bases, and 13 bases lay between the germline ends. This CDR3 is CASSFGVAGEQFF. DNA for the CDR3: TGTGCCAGCAGTTTTGGGGTTGCGGGAGAGCAGTTCTTC.

The V call is TRBV7-9, the J call TRBJ1-5; tentatively, D is TRBD1 (6 bases). The V end was cut by 1 base, the J end by 2 bases, with 15 bases between. From germline, CDR1 is SEHNR and CDR2 FQNEAQ (reference sequence). The CDR3 extends over 17 amino acids. The DNA of the CDR3 is TGTGCCAGCAGCTTAGGTGCGGGGGGCCGGGGCAATCAGCCCCAGCATTTT. This encodes CASSLGAGGRGNQPQHF.

This clonotype appeared a few times. This chain joins TRBV11-2 and TRBJ1-2; 9 nucleotides agree with TRBD1. V dropped 5 bases and J dropped 3; count of bases not matched to a gene: 7. Germline values: CDR1 SGHAT, CDR2 FQNNGV. This CDR3 region has 15 residues. CDR3 DNA: TGTGCCAGCAGCCCAAGGGGGACAGGGTACTATGGCTACACCTTC. Translated, it gives CASSPRGTGYYGYTF.

The rearrangement links TRBV7-2 to TRBJ1-4, with D unresolved. This CDR3 comprises 14 residues. V was trimmed by 1 base and J by 1 base, leaving 4 bases between them. In germline, CDR1 is SGHTA, CDR2 FQGNSA. The CDR3 DNA sequence: TGTGCCAGCAGCTTAGTGGGAACTAATGAAAAACTGTTTTTT. Translating gives CASSLVGTNEKLFF.

The chain employs TRBV6-5 and TRBJ2-5, with 14 bases aligning to TRBD2. In germline, CDR1 is MNHEY, CDR2 SVGAGI. After removal of 5 bases from V and 3 bases from J, the junction contained 5 bases not matched to a gene. The CDR3 contains 16 residues. The CDR3 coding sequence is TGTGCCAGCAGTAGGACTAGCGGGGGGCACAAAGAGACCCAGTACTTC. Its protein product is CASSRTSGGHKETQYF.

The V and J genes are TRBV2 and TRBJ1-2; D not certain. The CDR3 totals 16 residues. V lost 2 bases and J lost 0, with 13 bases in between. The germline CDR1 and CDR2 sequences are SNHLY and FYNNEI. CDR3 sequence: CASSERLKSANYGYTF. DNA of the CDR3: TGTGCCAGCAGTGAACGCCTAAAGAGTGCTAACTATGGCTACACCTTC.

The chain recombines TRBV5-1 with TRBJ2-4; unclear D gene. Matching the DNA end better, TRBJ2-7 makes the J call doubtful. The CDR3 has 12 residues. Per the germline V gene, CDR1 is SGHRS and CDR2 is YFSETQ. The CDR3 region is CASSLDMSEQYF. In DNA, the CDR3 is TGCGCCAGCAGCTTAGACATGAGCGAGCAGTACTTC.

The genes are TRBV20-1 and TRBJ2-5; 8 nucleotides align to TRBD1. From germline, CDR1 is DFQATT and CDR2 SNEGSKA (reference sequence). The CDR3 length is 12 residues. The CDR3 sequence: CNARQGQETQYF. CDR3 bases: TGCAATGCACGACAGGGGCAAGAGACCCAGTACTTC.

The rearrangement joins TRBV9 to TRBJ2-7; 10 bases are shared with TRBD2. The J call may be incorrect, as the DNA end agrees better with TRBJ2-5. Germline-derived CDR1 and CDR2 are SGDLS and YYNGEE. The CDR3 extends over 13 amino acids. The chain's CDR3 is CASNLAGVETQYF. CDR3 sequence (DNA): TGTGCCAGCAATCTAGCGGGGGTTGAGACCCAGTACTTC.